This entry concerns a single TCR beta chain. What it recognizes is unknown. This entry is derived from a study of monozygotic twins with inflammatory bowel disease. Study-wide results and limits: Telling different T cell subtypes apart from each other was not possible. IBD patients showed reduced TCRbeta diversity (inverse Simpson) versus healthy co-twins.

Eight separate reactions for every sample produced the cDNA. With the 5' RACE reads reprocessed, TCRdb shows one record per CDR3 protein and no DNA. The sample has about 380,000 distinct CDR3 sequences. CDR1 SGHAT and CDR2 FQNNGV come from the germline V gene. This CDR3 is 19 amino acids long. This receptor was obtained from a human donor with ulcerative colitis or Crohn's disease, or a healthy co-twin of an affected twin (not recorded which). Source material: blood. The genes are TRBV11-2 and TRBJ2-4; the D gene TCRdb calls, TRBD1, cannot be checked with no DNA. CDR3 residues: CASSSRAGQGLGSKNIQYF.